This T cell receptor beta chain was recorded in a study of regulatory T cells in long-lasting Graves disease. Across the whole study: The term persistent Graves' disease signified upward of 5 years on antithyroid drugs with positive TSH receptor antibodies.

Study results and caveats: The sample size was small, and this may have reduced accuracy. Persistent patients shared more public clonotypes (about 2,700) than newly diagnosed patients (over 900).

HTBI primers from iRepertoire and Arm-PCR of CDR3 regions yielded the TCR beta libraries. TCRdb reanalysed the multiplex PCR reads using MiXCR and keeps one entry per CDR3 protein. This sample has 500,000 to 700,000 distinct CDR3 sequences; 25% to 35% occur once, and the top ten carry roughly 40%. Germline lookup yields CDR1 SGHNT and CDR2 YYREEE (reference sequence). This CDR3 spans 15 amino acids. V was clipped by 0 bases and J by 2 bases, with 12 bases between them. Sample time point: persistent/refractory GD, antithyroid drugs over 5 years with positive TRAb. Making the TCR library involved RNA that had been extracted from PBMCs. In the case of this clonotype: No antigen is known for it.

V and J are TRBV5-4 and TRBJ2-7; D possibly uses TRBD1 or TRBD2 (6 bases each). The receptor comes from a female donor with Graves disease. This specimen was peripheral blood mononuclear cells (PBMCs), taken when the disease was refractory, from a patient treated with antithyroid drugs. The CDR3 coding sequence is TGTGCCAGCAGCTTGGAAAGGGGGGCCCCCTACGAGCAGTACTTC. Its translation is CASSLERGAPYEQYF.